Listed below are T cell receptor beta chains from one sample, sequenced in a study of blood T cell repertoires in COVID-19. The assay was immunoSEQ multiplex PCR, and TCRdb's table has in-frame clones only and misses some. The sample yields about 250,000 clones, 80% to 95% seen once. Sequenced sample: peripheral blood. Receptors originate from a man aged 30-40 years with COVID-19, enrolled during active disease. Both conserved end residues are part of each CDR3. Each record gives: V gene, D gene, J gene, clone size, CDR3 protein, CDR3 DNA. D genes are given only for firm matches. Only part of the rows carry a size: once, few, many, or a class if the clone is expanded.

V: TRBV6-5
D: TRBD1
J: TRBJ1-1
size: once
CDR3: CASSLSDRVSTEAFF
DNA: TGTGCCAGCAGCCTCTCGGACAGGGTAAGCACTGAAGCTTTCTTT

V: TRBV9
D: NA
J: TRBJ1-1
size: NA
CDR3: CASSVGGEFGGTEAFF
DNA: TGTGCCAGCAGCGTAGGAGGGGAGTTCGGGGGGACTGAAGCTTTCTTT

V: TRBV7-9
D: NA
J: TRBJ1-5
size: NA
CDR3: CASSRPAPRNQPQHF
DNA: TGTGCCAGCAGCCGCCCGGCACCTAGAAATCAGCCCCAGCATTTT

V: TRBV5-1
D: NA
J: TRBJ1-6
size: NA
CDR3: CASSPITGGLNSPLHF
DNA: TGCGCCAGCAGCCCTATTACGGGAGGGTTGAATTCACCCCTCCACTTT

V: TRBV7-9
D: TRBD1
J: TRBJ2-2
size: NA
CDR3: CASSRDRTNTGELFF
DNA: TGTGCCAGCAGCCGGGACAGGACGAACACCGGGGAGCTGTTTTTT

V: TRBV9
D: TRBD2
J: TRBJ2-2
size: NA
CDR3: CASSLTSESTGELFF
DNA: TGTGCCAGCAGCCTGACTAGCGAGAGCACCGGGGAGCTGTTTTTT

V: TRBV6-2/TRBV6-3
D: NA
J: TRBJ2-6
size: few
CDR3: CASSSVFQGSFSRSGANVLTF
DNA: TGTGCCAGCAGTTCCGTGTTTCAGGGGAGCTTTTCTCGCTCTGGGGCCAACGTCCTGACTTTC

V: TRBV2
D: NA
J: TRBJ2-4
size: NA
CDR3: CASSVLGEIQYF
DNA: TGTGCCAGCAGTGTCCTGGGCGAGATTCAGTACTTC

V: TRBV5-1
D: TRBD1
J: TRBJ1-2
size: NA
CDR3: CASSFQGANYGYTF
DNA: TGCGCCAGCAGCTTTCAGGGGGCTAACTATGGCTACACCTTC

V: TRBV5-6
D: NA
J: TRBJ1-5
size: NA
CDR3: CASSKGDSNQPQHF
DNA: TGTGCCAGCAGCAAGGGGGATAGCAATCAGCCCCAGCATTTT

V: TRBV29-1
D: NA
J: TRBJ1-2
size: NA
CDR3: CSVGQDYGYTF
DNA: TGCAGCGTTGGACAGGACTATGGCTACACCTTC

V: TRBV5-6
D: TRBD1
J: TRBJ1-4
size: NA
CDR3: CASSVGQGREKLFF
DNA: TGTGCCAGCAGCGTGGGACAGGGTAGAGAAAAACTGTTTTTT

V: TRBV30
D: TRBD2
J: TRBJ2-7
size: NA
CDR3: CAWSGLAGGPGYEQYF
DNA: TGTGCCTGGAGCGGACTAGCGGGGGGGCCTGGCTACGAGCAGTACTTC

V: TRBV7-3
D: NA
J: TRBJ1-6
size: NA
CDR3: CASSPQPIARSSPLHF
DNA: TGTGCCAGCAGCCCTCAACCGATCGCCAGGTCTTCACCCCTCCACTTT

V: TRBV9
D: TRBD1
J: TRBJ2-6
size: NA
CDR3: CASSPHGQGRDALTF
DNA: TGTGCCAGCAGCCCGCACGGACAGGGCCGTGACGCCCTGACTTTC

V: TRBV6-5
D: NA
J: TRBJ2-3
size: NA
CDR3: CASNPLQGGRDTQYF
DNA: TGTGCCAGCAACCCACTACAGGGTGGACGGGATACGCAGTATTTT

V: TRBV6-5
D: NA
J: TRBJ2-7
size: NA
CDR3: CASSYRETYEQYF
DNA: TGTGCCAGCAGTTACAGGGAGACGTACGAGCAGTACTTC

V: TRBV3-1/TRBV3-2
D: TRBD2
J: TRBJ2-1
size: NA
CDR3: CASSQFLAGANVEQFF
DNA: TGTGCCAGCAGCCAGTTCCTAGCGGGGGCTAATGTAGAGCAGTTCTTC

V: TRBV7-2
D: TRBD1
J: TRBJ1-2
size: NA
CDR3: CASSLDGRGNYGYTF
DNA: TGTGCCAGCAGCTTAGACGGCAGGGGGAACTATGGCTACACCTTC

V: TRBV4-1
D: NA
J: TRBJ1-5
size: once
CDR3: CASSQRTADQPQHF
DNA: TGCGCCAGCAGCCAACGGACTGCAGATCAGCCCCAGCATTTT

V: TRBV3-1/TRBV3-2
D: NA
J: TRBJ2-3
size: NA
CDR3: CASTATVSTDTQYF
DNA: TGTGCCAGCACCGCGACAGTGAGCACAGATACGCAGTATTTT

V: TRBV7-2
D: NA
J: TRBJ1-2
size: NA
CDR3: CASSLAGQGKDGYTF
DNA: TGTGCCAGCAGCTTAGCGGGGCAGGGGAAAGATGGCTACACCTTC

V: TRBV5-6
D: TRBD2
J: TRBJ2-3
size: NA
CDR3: CASSPLSSGGQADTQYF
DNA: TGTGCCAGCAGCCCTCTCTCTAGCGGGGGACAAGCAGATACGCAGTATTTT

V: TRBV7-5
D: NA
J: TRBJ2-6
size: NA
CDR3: CVRSRDSGANVLTF
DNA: TGTGTCAGAAGCCGGGACTCTGGGGCCAACGTCCTGACTTTC

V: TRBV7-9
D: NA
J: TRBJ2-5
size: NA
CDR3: CASSFAGPQETQYF
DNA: TGTGCCAGCAGCTTCGCAGGTCCCCAAGAGACCCAGTACTTC

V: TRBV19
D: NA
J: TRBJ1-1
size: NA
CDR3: CASISEDRVNTEAFF
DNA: TGTGCCAGTATCTCGGAGGACAGAGTGAACACTGAAGCTTTCTTT

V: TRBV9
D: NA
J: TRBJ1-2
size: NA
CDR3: CASSIEQGAEGYTF
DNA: TGTGCCAGCAGCATAGAACAGGGCGCAGAAGGCTACACCTTC

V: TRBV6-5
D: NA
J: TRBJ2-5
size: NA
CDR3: CASGRDKETQYF
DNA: TGTGCCAGCGGCCGGGACAAGGAGACCCAGTACTTC

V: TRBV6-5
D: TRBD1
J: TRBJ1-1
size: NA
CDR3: CASSYRQGMTEAFF
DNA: TGTGCCAGCAGTTATAGACAGGGGATGACTGAAGCTTTCTTT

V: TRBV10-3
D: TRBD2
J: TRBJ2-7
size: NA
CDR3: CAGASSGGFYEQYF
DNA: TGTGCCGGGGCTAGTAGCGGGGGCTTCTACGAGCAGTACTTC

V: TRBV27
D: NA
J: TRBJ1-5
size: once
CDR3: CASSKTGLDISGNQPQHF
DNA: TGTGCCAGCAGCAAAACGGGGTTAGATATTAGTGGCAATCAGCCCCAGCATTTT

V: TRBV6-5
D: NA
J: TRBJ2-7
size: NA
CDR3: CASSSSTGWPYEQYF
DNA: TGTGCCAGCAGTTCTTCTACAGGTTGGCCCTACGAGCAGTACTTC

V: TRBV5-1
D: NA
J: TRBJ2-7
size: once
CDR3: CASSLAPGDEQYF
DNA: TGCGCCAGCAGCTTGGCCCCGGGGGACGAGCAGTACTTC

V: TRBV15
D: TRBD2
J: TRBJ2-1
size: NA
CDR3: CATSREGTSGDEQFF
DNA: TGTGCCACCAGCAGAGAAGGGACTAGCGGGGACGAGCAGTTCTTC

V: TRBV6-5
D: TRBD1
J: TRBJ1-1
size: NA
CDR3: CASSLDRGSAEAFF
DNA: TGTGCCAGCAGCCTGGACAGGGGCAGCGCTGAAGCTTTCTTT

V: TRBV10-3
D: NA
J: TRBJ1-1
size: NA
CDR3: CAISVQGTNTEAFF
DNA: TGTGCCATCAGTGTGCAGGGCACGAACACTGAAGCTTTCTTT

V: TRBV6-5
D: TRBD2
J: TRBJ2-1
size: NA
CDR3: CASKLPGLASNEQFF
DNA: TGTGCCAGCAAGCTACCGGGACTAGCTTCCAATGAGCAGTTCTTC

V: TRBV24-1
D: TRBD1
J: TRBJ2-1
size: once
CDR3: CATSPGQGNNEQFF
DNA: TGTGCCACCAGTCCGGGACAGGGGAACAATGAGCAGTTCTTC

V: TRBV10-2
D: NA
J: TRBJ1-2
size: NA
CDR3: CASLDSSYWGMDYTF
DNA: TGCGCCAGCTTGGACAGTAGCTACTGGGGGATGGACTACACCTTC

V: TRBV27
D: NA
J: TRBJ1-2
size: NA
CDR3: CASSPPPDGGSYGYTF
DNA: TGTGCCAGCAGCCCTCCTCCTGATGGAGGGTCTTATGGCTACACCTTC

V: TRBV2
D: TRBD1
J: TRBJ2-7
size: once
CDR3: CATMTGGSYEQYF
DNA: TGTGCCACCATGACAGGGGGCTCCTACGAGCAGTACTTC

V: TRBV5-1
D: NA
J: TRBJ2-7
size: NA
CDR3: CASSPPNGVGYEQYF
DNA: TGCGCCAGCAGCCCCCCCAACGGGGTTGGGTACGAGCAGTACTTC

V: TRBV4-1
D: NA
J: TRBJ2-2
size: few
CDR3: CASSQAASPWVGELFF
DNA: TGCGCCAGCAGCCAAGCGGCTAGCCCCTGGGTCGGGGAGCTGTTTTTT

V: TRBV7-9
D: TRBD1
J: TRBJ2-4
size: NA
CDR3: CASSLRPGQGGLAKNIQYF
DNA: TGTGCCAGCAGCTTAAGGCCGGGACAGGGGGGCCTAGCCAAAAACATTCAGTACTTC

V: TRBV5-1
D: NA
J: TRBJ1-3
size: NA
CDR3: CASSLVSSGNTIYF
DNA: TGCGCCAGCAGCTTGGTCAGCTCTGGAAACACCATATATTTT

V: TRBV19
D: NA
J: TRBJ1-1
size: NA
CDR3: CATILSGQGYSEAFF
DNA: TGTGCCACCATTCTAAGCGGGCAGGGATACTCTGAAGCTTTCTTT